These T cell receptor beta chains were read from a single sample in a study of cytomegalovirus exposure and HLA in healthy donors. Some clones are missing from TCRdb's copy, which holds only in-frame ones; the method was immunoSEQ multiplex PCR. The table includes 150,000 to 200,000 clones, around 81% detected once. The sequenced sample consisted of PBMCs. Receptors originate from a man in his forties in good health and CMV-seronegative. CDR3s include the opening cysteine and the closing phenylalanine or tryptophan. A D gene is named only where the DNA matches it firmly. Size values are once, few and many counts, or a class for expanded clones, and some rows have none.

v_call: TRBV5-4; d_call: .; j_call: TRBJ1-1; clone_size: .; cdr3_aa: CASSWGGTEAFF; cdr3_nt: TGTGCCAGCAGCTGGGGGGGAACTGAAGCTTTCTTT
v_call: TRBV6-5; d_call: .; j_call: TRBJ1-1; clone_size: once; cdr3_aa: CASSYGGRGNTEAFF; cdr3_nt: TGTGCCAGCAGTTACGGGGGCAGGGGGAACACTGAAGCTTTCTTT
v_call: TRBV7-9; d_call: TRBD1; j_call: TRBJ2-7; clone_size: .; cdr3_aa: CASSGGQGIHEQYF; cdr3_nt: TGTGCCAGCAGCGGAGGACAGGGTATACACGAGCAGTACTTC
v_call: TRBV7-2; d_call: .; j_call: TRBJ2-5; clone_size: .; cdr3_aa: CASTTGRGETQYF; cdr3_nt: TGTGCCAGCACCACCGGGAGAGGGGAGACCCAGTACTTC
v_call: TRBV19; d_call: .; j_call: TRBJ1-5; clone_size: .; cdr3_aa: CASSIGTGSNQPQHF; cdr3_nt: TGTGCCAGTAGTATAGGAACAGGGAGCAATCAGCCCCAGCATTTT
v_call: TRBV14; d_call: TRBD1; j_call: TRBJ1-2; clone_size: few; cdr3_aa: CASSRTGAANYGYTF; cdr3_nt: TGTGCCAGCAGCCGGACAGGCGCAGCTAACTATGGCTACACCTTC
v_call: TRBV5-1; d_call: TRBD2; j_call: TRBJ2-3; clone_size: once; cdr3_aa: CASSWGGPSTDTQYF; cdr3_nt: TGCGCCAGCAGCTGGGGAGGGCCTAGCACAGATACGCAGTATTTT
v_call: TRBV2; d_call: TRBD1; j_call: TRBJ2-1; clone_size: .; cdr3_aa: CASRGTGGNEQFF; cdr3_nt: TGTGCCAGCAGAGGGACAGGGGGCAATGAGCAGTTCTTC
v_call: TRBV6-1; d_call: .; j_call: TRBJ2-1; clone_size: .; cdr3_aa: CASSVLLGALYNEQFF; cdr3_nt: TGTGCCAGCAGTGTGTTGTTAGGGGCCCTTTACAATGAGCAGTTCTTC
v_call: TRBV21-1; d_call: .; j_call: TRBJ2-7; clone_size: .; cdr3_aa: CASSKALCDIAYEQYF; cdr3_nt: TGTGCCAGCAGCAAGGCCCTCTGCGACATTGCCTACGAGCAGTACTTC
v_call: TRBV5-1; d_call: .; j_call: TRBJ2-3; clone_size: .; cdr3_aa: CASSLLGPGTDTQYF; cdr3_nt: TGCGCCAGCAGCTTGTTGGGCCCAGGAACAGATACGCAGTATTTT
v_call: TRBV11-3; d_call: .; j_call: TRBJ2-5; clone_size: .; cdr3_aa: CASSHPGEQETQYF; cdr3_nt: TGTGCCAGCAGCCACCCGGGAGAACAAGAGACCCAGTACTTC
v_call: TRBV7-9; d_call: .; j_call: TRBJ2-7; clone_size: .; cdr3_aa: CASGGDSYEQYF; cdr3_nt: TGTGCCAGCGGCGGGGACTCCTACGAGCAGTACTTC
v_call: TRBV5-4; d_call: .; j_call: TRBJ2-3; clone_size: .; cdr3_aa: CASSLATTSNRDTQYF; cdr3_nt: TGTGCCAGCAGCTTGGCCACGACTAGTAATCGAGATACGCAGTATTTT
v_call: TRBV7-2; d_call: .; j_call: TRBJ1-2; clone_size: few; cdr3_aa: CASSSTRVTGYTF; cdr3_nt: TGTGCCAGCAGCTCTACTAGGGTAACCGGCTACACCTTC
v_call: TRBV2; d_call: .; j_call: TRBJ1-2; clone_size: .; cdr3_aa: CASTRGALGPYGYTF; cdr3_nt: TGTGCCAGCACTCGGGGGGCTTTAGGGCCCTATGGCTACACCTTC
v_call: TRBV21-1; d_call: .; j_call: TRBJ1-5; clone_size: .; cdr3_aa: CAPPPMDKGGGDNQPQHF; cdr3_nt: TGTGCCCCGCCCCCTATGGACAAGGGAGGAGGGGACAATCAGCCCCAGCATTTT
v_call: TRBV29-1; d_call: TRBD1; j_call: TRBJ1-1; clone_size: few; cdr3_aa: CSVRQGGNTEAFF; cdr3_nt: TGCAGCGTGAGACAGGGCGGGAACACTGAAGCTTTCTTT
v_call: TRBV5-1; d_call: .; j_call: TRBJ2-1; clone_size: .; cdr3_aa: CASCQGASLLDEQFF; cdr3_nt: TGCGCCAGCTGCCAAGGGGCTTCCCTTCTGGATGAGCAGTTCTTC
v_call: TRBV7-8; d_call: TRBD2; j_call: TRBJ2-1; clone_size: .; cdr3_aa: CASIPGGGAYNEQFF; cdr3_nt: TGTGCCAGCATCCCGGGCGGGGGGGCATACAATGAGCAGTTCTTC
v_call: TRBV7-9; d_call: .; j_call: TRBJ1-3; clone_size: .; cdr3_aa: CASSLLRQNSGNTIYF; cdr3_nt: TGTGCCAGCAGCTTACTTAGACAGAACTCTGGAAACACCATATATTTT
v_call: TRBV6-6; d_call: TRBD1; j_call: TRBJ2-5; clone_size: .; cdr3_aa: CASSASTGAPETQYF; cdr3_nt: TGTGCCAGCAGTGCCTCTACAGGGGCTCCAGAGACCCAGTACTTC
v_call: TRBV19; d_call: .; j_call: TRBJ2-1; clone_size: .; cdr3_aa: CASVRAPGDEQFF; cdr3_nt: TGTGCCAGTGTCCGGGCCCCCGGGGATGAGCAGTTCTTC
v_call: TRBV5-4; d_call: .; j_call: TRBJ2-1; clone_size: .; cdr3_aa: CASSLGPGTSYNEQFF; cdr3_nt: TGTGCCAGCAGCTTGGGTCCAGGCACCTCCTACAATGAGCAGTTCTTC
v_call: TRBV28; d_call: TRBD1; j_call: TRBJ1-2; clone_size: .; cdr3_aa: CASSLSGGGYTF; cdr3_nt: TGTGCCAGCAGTTTATCAGGGGGGGGCTACACCTTC
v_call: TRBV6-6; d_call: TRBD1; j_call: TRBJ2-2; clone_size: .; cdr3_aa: CASNFRGLPGELFF; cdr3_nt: TGTGCCAGCAACTTCAGGGGGCTGCCCGGGGAGCTGTTTTTT
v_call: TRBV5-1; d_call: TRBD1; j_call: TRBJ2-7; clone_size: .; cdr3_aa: CASSSRTGINEQYF; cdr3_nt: TGCGCCAGCAGCTCACGGACAGGGATAAACGAGCAGTACTTC
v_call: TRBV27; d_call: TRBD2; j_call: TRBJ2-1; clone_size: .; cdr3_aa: CASSSSTLAGPNEQFF; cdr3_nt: TGTGCCAGCAGTTCATCGACTCTAGCGGGGCCTAATGAGCAGTTCTTC
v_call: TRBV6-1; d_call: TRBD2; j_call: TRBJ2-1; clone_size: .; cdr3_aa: CASRRTSGNEQFF; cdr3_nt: TGTGCCAGCAGGAGGACTAGCGGGAATGAGCAGTTCTTC
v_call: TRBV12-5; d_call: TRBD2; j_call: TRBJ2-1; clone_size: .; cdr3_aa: CASGLPSSGGLGYNEQFF; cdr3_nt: TGTGCTAGTGGCCTTCCCTCTAGCGGGGGGCTAGGCTACAATGAGCAGTTCTTC
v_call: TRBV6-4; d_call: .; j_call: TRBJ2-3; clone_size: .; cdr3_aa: CASSVRGGDTQYF; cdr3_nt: TGTGCCAGCAGTGTTCGGGGTGGAGATACGCAGTATTTT
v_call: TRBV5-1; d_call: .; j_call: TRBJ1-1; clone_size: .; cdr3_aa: CASSLRGEGTEAFF; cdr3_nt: TGCGCCAGCAGCTTGCGGGGGGAGGGGACTGAAGCTTTCTTT
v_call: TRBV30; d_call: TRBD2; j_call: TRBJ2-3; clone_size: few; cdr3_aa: CAWCKRNGGALDTQYF; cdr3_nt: TGTGCCTGGTGCAAAAGAAACGGGGGGGCTTTAGATACGCAGTATTTT
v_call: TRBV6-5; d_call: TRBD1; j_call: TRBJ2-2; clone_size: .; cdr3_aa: CASRRDREAGELFF; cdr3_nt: TGTGCCAGCAGGCGGGACAGGGAGGCCGGGGAGCTGTTTTTT
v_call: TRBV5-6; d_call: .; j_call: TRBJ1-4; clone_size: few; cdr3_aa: CASSYEQGTNEKLFF; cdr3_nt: TGTGCCAGCAGCTACGAACAGGGCACAAATGAAAAACTGTTTTTT
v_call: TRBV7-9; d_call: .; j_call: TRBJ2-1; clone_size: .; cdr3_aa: CASSPRGNSYNEQFF; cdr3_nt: TGTGCCAGCAGCCCCCGGGGGAACTCCTACAATGAGCAGTTCTTC
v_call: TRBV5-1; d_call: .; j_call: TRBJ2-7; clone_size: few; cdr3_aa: CASSLDSPSYEQYF; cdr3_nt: TGCGCCAGCAGCTTGGATTCTCCTTCCTACGAGCAGTACTTC
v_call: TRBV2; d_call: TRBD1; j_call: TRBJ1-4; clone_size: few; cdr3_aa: CASSSGTGGVEKLFF; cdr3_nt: TGTGCCAGCAGCTCCGGGACAGGGGGCGTTGAAAAACTGTTTTTT
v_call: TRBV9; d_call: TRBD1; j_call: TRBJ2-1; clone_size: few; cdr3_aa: CASSEATGVFNEQFF; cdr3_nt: TGTGCCAGCAGCGAGGCGACAGGGGTCTTCAATGAGCAGTTCTTC
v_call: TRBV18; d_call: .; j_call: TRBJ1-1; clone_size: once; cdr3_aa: CASSSGTEAFF; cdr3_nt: TGTGCCAGCTCATCAGGTACAGAAGCTTTCTTT
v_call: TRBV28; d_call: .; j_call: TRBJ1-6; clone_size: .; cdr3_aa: CASSQSRDYSPLHF; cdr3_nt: TGTGCCAGCAGTCAGAGTAGGGACTATTCACCCCTCCACTTT
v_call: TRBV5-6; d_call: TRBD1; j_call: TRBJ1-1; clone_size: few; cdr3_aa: CASSPDGTGHKAFF; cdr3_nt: TGTGCCAGCAGCCCAGACGGGACAGGGCACAAAGCTTTCTTT
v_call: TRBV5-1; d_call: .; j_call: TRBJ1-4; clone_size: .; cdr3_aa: CASSLAAPTGSNEKLFF; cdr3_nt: TGCGCCAGCAGCTTGGCTGCTCCGACAGGTTCTAATGAAAAACTGTTTTTT
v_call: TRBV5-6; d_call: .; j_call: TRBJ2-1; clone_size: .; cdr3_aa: CASSLDLRDSYNEQFF; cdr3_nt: TGTGCCAGCAGCTTGGATCTGCGGGACTCCTACAATGAGCAGTTCTTC
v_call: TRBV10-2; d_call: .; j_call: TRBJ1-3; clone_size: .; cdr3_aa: CASSRETGNTIYF; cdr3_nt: TGCGCCAGCAGTAGAGAGACTGGAAACACCATATATTTT
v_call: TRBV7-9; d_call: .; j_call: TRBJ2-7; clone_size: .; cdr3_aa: CSSSLEGYEQYF; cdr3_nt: TGTTCCAGCAGCTTAGAGGGGTACGAGCAGTACTTC
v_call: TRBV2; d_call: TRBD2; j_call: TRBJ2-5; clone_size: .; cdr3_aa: CASSEGSVSVAGGETQYF; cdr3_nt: TGTGCCAGCAGTGAAGGTTCGGTCTCCGTAGCGGGAGGAGAGACCCAGTACTTC
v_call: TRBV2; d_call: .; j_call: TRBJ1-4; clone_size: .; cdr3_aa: CASTLDGATNEKLFF; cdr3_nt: TGTGCCAGCACTCTCGACGGGGCAACTAATGAAAAACTGTTTTTT
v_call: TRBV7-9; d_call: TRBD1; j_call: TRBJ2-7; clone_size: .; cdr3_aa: CASSLASGTGVYEQYF; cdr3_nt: TGTGCCAGCAGCTTAGCCTCCGGGACAGGAGTTTACGAGCAGTACTTC
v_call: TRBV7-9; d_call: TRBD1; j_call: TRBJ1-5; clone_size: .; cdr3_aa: CASSSGQGDQPQHF; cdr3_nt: TGTGCCAGCAGCTCAGGACAGGGCGATCAGCCCCAGCATTTT
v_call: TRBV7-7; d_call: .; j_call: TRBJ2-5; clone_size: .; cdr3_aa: CANSSFSETQYF; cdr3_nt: TGTGCCAACAGCTCTTTTTCGGAGACCCAGTACTTC
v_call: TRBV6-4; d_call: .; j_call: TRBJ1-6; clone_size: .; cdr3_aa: CASSVDSSGNSPLHF; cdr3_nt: TGTGCCAGCAGTGTAGACAGTTCTGGAAATTCACCCCTCCACTTT
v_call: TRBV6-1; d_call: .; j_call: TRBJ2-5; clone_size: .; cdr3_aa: CASSEEVTDPLETQYF; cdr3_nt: TGTGCCAGCAGTGAAGAGGTAACAGACCCTCTCGAGACCCAGTACTTC
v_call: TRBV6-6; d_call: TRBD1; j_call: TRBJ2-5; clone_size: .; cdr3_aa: CASRDTGEETQYF; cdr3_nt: TGTGCCAGCAGGGACACAGGGGAAGAGACCCAGTACTTC